Listed below are T cell receptor beta chains from one sample, sequenced in a study of sequential checkpoint blockade in melanoma. Repertoires were generated with immunoSEQ multiplex PCR, while TCRdb's copy carries only in-frame clones and drops some. The table lists under 20,000 clones, 60% to 80% of them singletons, with approximately 35% in the top ten. Material: CD8+ T cells sorted from blood (inferred from file names), obtained from a patient given nivolumab and ipilimumab in sequence. Receptors originate from a human donor with melanoma. Each CDR3 is given with its conserved first and last residue. The D gene is left open where the match is weak. Clone size is stated in some rows and not others, as once, few, many or a class when expanded.

abundance | j_gene | d_gene | v_gene | CDR3nt | CDR3aa
few | TRBJ2-2 | . | TRBV4-3 | TGCGCCAGCAGCCAACCTAACACCGGGGAGCTGTTTTTT | CASSQPNTGELFF
few | TRBJ2-1 | TRBD1 | TRBV6-6 | TGTGCCAGCAGGACGACAGGGGAGGTCGATGAGCAGTTCTTC | CASRTTGEVDEQFF
. | TRBJ1-2 | . | TRBV13 | TGTGCCAGCAGTACTGAGGGTCGGGATGGCTACACCTTC | CASSTEGRDGYTF
. | TRBJ2-3 | TRBD2 | TRBV6-4 | TGTGCCAGCAGTGAGGGGGCTAGCGGGGGAATTACCACAGATACGCAGTATTTT | CASSEGASGGITTDTQYF
few | TRBJ2-7 | TRBD1 | TRBV5-6 | TGTGCCAGCAGCTTAGGGGACAGTTTAGTCCACGAGCAGTACTTC | CASSLGDSLVHEQYF
. | TRBJ1-2 | TRBD1 | TRBV27 | TGTGCCAGCAGTTTACAGGGGGTAGGGTTTGGTGGCTACACCTTC | CASSLQGVGFGGYTF
. | TRBJ2-1 | . | TRBV27 | TGTGCCAGCAGTGTGGGAGATGAGCAGTTCTTC | CASSVGDEQFF
. | TRBJ1-6 | TRBD1 | TRBV27 | TGTGCCAGCAGTTTATCCGGGACAGGCGGTTCACCCCTCCACTTT | CASSLSGTGGSPLHF
. | TRBJ2-7 | TRBD1 | TRBV7-2 | TGTGCCAGCAGCCCGCTTGGGACAGGGGGTCCATACGAGCAGTACTTC | CASSPLGTGGPYEQYF
. | TRBJ2-7 | . | TRBV10-2 | TGCGCCAGCAGTTTGGAGGGTGGTAGGAACGAGCAGTACTTC | CASSLEGGRNEQYF
. | TRBJ2-7 | TRBD2 | TRBV2 | TGTGCCAGCAGTGTTTCGGTTGGCGGGACTAACTCCTACGAGCAGTACTTC | CASSVSVGGTNSYEQYF
few | TRBJ1-1 | . | TRBV6-4 | TGTGCCAGCAGTGACTCGACTGGGGGCAACACTGAAGCTTTCTTT | CASSDSTGGNTEAFF
. | TRBJ2-2 | . | TRBV7-8 | TGTGCCAGCAGCTTAGTTATGTACGACTTAGCGGTACCGAACACCGGGGAGCTGTTTTTT | CASSLVMYDLAVPNTGELFF
. | TRBJ2-1 | TRBD2 | TRBV4-2 | TGTGCCAGCAGCCAACTCCGGGGGGTTTGGACTGAGCAGTTCTTC | CASSQLRGVWTEQFF
. | TRBJ2-2 | TRBD2 | TRBV6-4 | TGTGCCAGCAGTGACTATGGGACTAGCGGGGTCACCGGGGAGCTGTTTTTT | CASSDYGTSGVTGELFF
. | TRBJ1-1 | TRBD1 | TRBV5-1 | TGCGCCAGCAGCTTGGAACCTGCAGGGGGCGCTAACACTGAAGCTTTCTTT | CASSLEPAGGANTEAFF
. | TRBJ1-5 | . | TRBV19 | TGTGCCAGTAGTATAGCTGTCGGGGATCAGCCCCAGCATTTT | CASSIAVGDQPQHF
. | TRBJ2-1 | . | TRBV12-5 | TGTGCTAGTGGGACCACAGAAATCTACAATGAGCAGTTCTTC | CASGTTEIYNEQFF
few | TRBJ1-2 | . | TRBV4-1 | TGCGCCAGCAGCCAGAACAGGGACCGCGGCTACACCTTC | CASSQNRDRGYTF
few | TRBJ2-2 | TRBD2 | TRBV9 | TGTGCCAGCAGCGACCCTCTTACGGGGGGAGACACCGGGGAGCTGTTTTTT | CASSDPLTGGDTGELFF
. | TRBJ1-2 | . | TRBV5-1 | TGCGCCAGCAGCTTGTTTCCGGACACAGATGGCTACACCTTC | CASSLFPDTDGYTF
once | TRBJ2-7 | TRBD1 | TRBV10-1 | TGCGCCAGCAGTGAGTGGGCCGGACAGGGGGTTGAAGAGCAGTACTTC | CASSEWAGQGVEEQYF
. | TRBJ2-3 | TRBD2 | TRBV4-3 | TGCGCCAGCAGCCAGTGGGAGCGGGAGTGGACAGATACGCAGTATTTT | CASSQWEREWTDTQYF
few | TRBJ2-7 | TRBD2 | TRBV4-1 | TGTGCCAGCAGCCAAGATGAAGCTAGCGGGGATCGGGAGCAGTACTTC | CASSQDEASGDREQYF
. | TRBJ2-7 | . | TRBV14 | TGTGCCAGCAGCCAAGATGCGTCGAGTGAGCAGTACTTC | CASSQDASSEQYF
. | TRBJ2-2 | TRBD1 | TRBV28 | TGTGCCAGCAAAGGGACAGGGACCGCCGGGGAGCTGTTTTTT | CASKGTGTAGELFF
. | TRBJ2-4 | TRBD2 | TRBV13 | TGTGCCAGCAGCTTGGGTGAGGGACTAGGGGTTGACATTCAGTACTTC | CASSLGEGLGVDIQYF
. | TRBJ2-1 | TRBD1 | TRBV6-5 | TGTGCCAGCGGACAGGGTGGGCAGTTCTTC | CASGQGGQFF
. | TRBJ1-1 | . | TRBV5-4 | TGTGCCAGCAGCTTGGGGCGGGGCAGCGGCACTGAAGCTTTCTTT | CASSLGRGSGTEAFF
. | TRBJ2-1 | TRBD2 | TRBV27 | TGTGCCAGCAGTTTCGGAACACTAGCGTCCAATGAGCAGTTCTTC | CASSFGTLASNEQFF
. | TRBJ2-1 | . | TRBV4-1 | TGCGCCAGCAGCCTCTCATCGGGGAATGAGCAGTTCTTC | CASSLSSGNEQFF
. | TRBJ2-1 | TRBD2 | TRBV19 | TGTGCCAGTAAACGTCTAGCGGCCTACAATGAGCAGTTCTTC | CASKRLAAYNEQFF
. | TRBJ2-1 | . | TRBV19 | TGTGCCAGTAGTTCCGGTGGCGGGGAATACAATGAGCAGTTCTTC | CASSSGGGEYNEQFF
. | TRBJ2-6 | TRBD1 | TRBV30 | TGTGCCTTGACAGGGGGCGGGGTCTCTGGGGCCAACGTCCTGACTTTC | CALTGGGVSGANVLTF
. | TRBJ2-7 | TRBD2 | TRBV7-9 | TGTGCCAGCACCCCTAGCGGGGGCTCCTACGAGCAGTACTTC | CASTPSGGSYEQYF
. | TRBJ2-1 | TRBD2 | TRBV7-2 | TGTGCCAGCAGCTCGACTAGCGGGAGCCACAATGAGCAGTTCTTC | CASSSTSGSHNEQFF
once | TRBJ2-7 | TRBD2 | TRBV5-6 | TGTGCCAGCAGCTTACCTGGACTAGCGGGAGTCTACGAGCAGTACTTC | CASSLPGLAGVYEQYF
. | TRBJ2-7 | TRBD2 | TRBV5-4 | TGTGCCAGCAGCGGGAGGGACTTCCATGGCGAGCAGTACTTC | CASSGRDFHGEQYF
few | TRBJ2-1 | TRBD1 | TRBV19 | TGTGCCAGTAGTTCCGGGACAGGGGGCTCCGATGAGCAGTTCTTC | CASSSGTGGSDEQFF
. | TRBJ1-4 | . | TRBV7-9 | TGTGCCAGTAGCGGAGGGTCGGACAATGAAAAACTGTTTTTT | CASSGGSDNEKLFF
. | TRBJ2-7 | . | TRBV10-2 | TGCGCCAGCAGTGAGGTCCCTAGTAGGTTCTACGAGCAGTACTTC | CASSEVPSRFYEQYF
. | TRBJ1-1 | . | TRBV19 | TGTGCCAGTAGTATTCAGGGATTGAACACTGAAGCTTTCTTT | CASSIQGLNTEAFF
. | TRBJ2-2 | TRBD1 | TRBV19 | TGTGCCAGTAGTATGGGACAGGGGGTCACCGGGGAGCTGTTTTTT | CASSMGQGVTGELFF
. | TRBJ2-2 | . | TRBV5-6 | TGTGCCAGCAGCTTGACACAGGGTAACACCGGGGAGCTGTTTTTT | CASSLTQGNTGELFF
. | TRBJ2-1 | . | TRBV5-6 | TGTGCCAGCAGACAGGGTAACTCCTACAATGAGCAGTTCTTC | CASRQGNSYNEQFF
. | TRBJ2-5 | TRBD2 | TRBV6-1 | TGTGCCAGCAGCTTTGGGACTAGCGGACAAGAGACCCAGTACTTC | CASSFGTSGQETQYF
. | TRBJ1-2 | . | TRBV11-3 | TGTGCCAGCAGCTTAGGAGTTACGGGAAACTATGGCTACACCTTC | CASSLGVTGNYGYTF
. | TRBJ2-2 | TRBD1 | TRBV7-7 | TGTGCTAGCAGCCCCCAAGGGACAGGGGGCAACGGGGAGCTGTTTTTT | CASSPQGTGGNGELFF
. | TRBJ1-2 | . | TRBV2 | TGTGCCATACCTCCAGGGGCGCAGAACTATGGCTACACCTTC | CAIPPGAQNYGYTF
. | TRBJ2-7 | . | TRBV19 | TGTGCCAGTAGTATAGTCTCGGGAATCGAGCAGTACTTC | CASSIVSGIEQYF
. | TRBJ2-7 | TRBD2 | TRBV7-9 | TGTGCCAGCAGCCCACGGACTAGCGTTGCCTACGAGCAGTACTTC | CASSPRTSVAYEQYF